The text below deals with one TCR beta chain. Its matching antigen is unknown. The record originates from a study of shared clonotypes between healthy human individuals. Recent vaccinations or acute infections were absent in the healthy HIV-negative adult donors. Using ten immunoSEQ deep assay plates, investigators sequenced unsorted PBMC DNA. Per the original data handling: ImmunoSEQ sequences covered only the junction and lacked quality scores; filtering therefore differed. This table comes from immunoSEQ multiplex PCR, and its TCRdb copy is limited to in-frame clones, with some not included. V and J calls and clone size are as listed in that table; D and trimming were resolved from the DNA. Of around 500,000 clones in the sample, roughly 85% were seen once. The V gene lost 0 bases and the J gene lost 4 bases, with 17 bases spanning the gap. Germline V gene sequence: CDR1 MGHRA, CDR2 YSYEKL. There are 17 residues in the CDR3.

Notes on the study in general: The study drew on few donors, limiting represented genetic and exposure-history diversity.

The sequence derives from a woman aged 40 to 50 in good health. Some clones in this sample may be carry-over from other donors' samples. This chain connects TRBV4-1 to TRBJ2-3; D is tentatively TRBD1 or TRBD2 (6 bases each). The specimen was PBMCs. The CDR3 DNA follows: TGCGCCAGCAGCCAAGATGGGGGCGGAGGGGGAGCAGATACGCAGTATTTT. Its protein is CASSQDGGGGGADTQYF.